The clone carrying this TCR beta chain was observed a handful of times. Antigen unknown. V shed 3 bases and J shed 3 bases, with 11 bases lying between them. This CDR3 spans 14 amino acids. Germline-derived CDR1 and CDR2 are MDHEN and SYDVKM. The data were taken from a study of T-cell reconstitution after alpha-beta-depleted transplantation in children. Study results and caveats: At the one-year point after transplant, T-cell counts and TCRbeta diversity were found to come mostly from T cells that had been newly produced.

A TCRbeta library incorporating unique molecular identifiers was prepared. TCRdb used MiXCR to reprocess the PCR reads, holding one entry per CDR3 protein. Here the sample spans almost 500,000 distinct CDR3 sequences, more than 9% being singletons. This sequence originates from a child younger than 10 with inherited bone marrow failure, due to receive a stem cell transplant. V usage is TRBV28 and J usage is TRBJ1-2; a possible D gene is TRBD1 (5 bases). This sample comprised PBMCs, obtained before TCRalphabeta/CD19-depleted stem cell transplant. CDR3 bases: TGTGCCAGCAGTTTCGGGGGAAGCTACTATGGCTACACCTTC. It yields the protein CASSFGGSYYGYTF.